A selection of T cell receptor beta chains follows, all from one sample in a study of blood T cell repertoires in COVID-19. Produced via immunoSEQ multiplex PCR; TCRdb's table is partial and in-frame only. The table shows 62,000 or so clones, with roughly 85% occurring only once. The specimen was peripheral blood. All receptors derive from an older woman with acute or convalescent COVID-19. CDR3s include the opening cysteine and the closing phenylalanine or tryptophan. The order of the fields is D gene, J gene, clone size, V gene, CDR3 protein, CDR3 DNA. A D gene is named only where the DNA matches it firmly. A clone size is listed for some rows: how often the clone was seen (once, few, many), or a class if it is expanded.

d_call: NA; j_call: TRBJ1-1; clone_size: NA; v_call: TRBV11-2; cdr3_aa: CASSLGSGFNTEAFF; cdr3_nt: TGTGCCAGCAGCTTAGGCTCAGGGTTCAACACTGAAGCTTTCTTT
d_call: NA; j_call: TRBJ2-1; clone_size: NA; v_call: TRBV7-2; cdr3_aa: CASSLAGGPYNEQFF; cdr3_nt: TGTGCCAGCAGCTTAGCGGGGGGGCCCTACAATGAGCAGTTCTTC
d_call: TRBD1; j_call: TRBJ2-1; clone_size: NA; v_call: TRBV5-1; cdr3_aa: CASNRGTGDEQFF; cdr3_nt: TGCGCCAGCAACAGGGGGACGGGGGATGAGCAGTTCTTC
d_call: NA; j_call: TRBJ2-2; clone_size: NA; v_call: TRBV7-2; cdr3_aa: CASSKVAGELFF; cdr3_nt: TGTGCCAGCAGCAAAGTAGCCGGGGAGCTGTTTTTT
d_call: TRBD2; j_call: TRBJ2-1; clone_size: NA; v_call: TRBV7-8; cdr3_aa: CASSFPSLSGRSSYNEQFF; cdr3_nt: TGTGCCAGCAGCTTCCCAAGTCTCAGCGGGAGAAGCTCCTACAATGAGCAGTTCTTC
d_call: TRBD1; j_call: TRBJ1-2; clone_size: once; v_call: TRBV28; cdr3_aa: CASIQGDREYGYTF; cdr3_nt: TGTGCCAGCATCCAAGGGGACAGGGAATATGGCTACACCTTC
d_call: TRBD1; j_call: TRBJ2-1; clone_size: NA; v_call: TRBV18; cdr3_aa: CASSPRGQGGYNEQFF; cdr3_nt: TGTGCCAGCTCACCTCGTGGACAGGGGGGCTACAATGAGCAGTTCTTC
d_call: NA; j_call: TRBJ2-1; clone_size: NA; v_call: TRBV11-1; cdr3_aa: CASRGSLGTTYNEQFF; cdr3_nt: TGTGCCAGCAGAGGGAGCTTAGGGACAACCTACAATGAGCAGTTCTTC
d_call: NA; j_call: TRBJ2-7; clone_size: NA; v_call: TRBV3-1/TRBV3-2; cdr3_aa: CASSQSSQEFYEQYF; cdr3_nt: TGTGCCAGCAGCCAATCAAGCCAGGAATTCTACGAGCAGTACTTC
d_call: NA; j_call: TRBJ2-1; clone_size: NA; v_call: TRBV5-4; cdr3_aa: CASSLGYLVKSNEQFF; cdr3_nt: TGTGCCAGCAGCTTGGGGTACCTAGTCAAATCCAATGAGCAGTTCTTC
d_call: TRBD1; j_call: TRBJ1-5; clone_size: NA; v_call: TRBV6-1; cdr3_aa: CASSDRRQGWIQPQHF; cdr3_nt: TGTGCCAGCAGTGACCGAAGACAGGGGTGGATTCAGCCCCAGCATTTT
d_call: NA; j_call: TRBJ1-1; clone_size: NA; v_call: TRBV11-2; cdr3_aa: CASSLRGLGTEAFF; cdr3_nt: TGTGCCAGCAGCTTACGAGGTCTCGGCACTGAAGCTTTCTTT
d_call: NA; j_call: TRBJ1-1; clone_size: NA; v_call: TRBV6-1; cdr3_aa: CASSDPPYRENTEAFF; cdr3_nt: TGTGCCAGCAGTGATCCCCCTTACCGCGAGAACACTGAAGCTTTCTTT
d_call: TRBD2; j_call: TRBJ2-3; clone_size: NA; v_call: TRBV5-6; cdr3_aa: CASSLVAGGTDTQYF; cdr3_nt: TGTGCCAGCAGCTTAGTAGCGGGGGGAACAGATACGCAGTATTTT
d_call: NA; j_call: TRBJ1-4; clone_size: NA; v_call: TRBV28; cdr3_aa: CASRSSGGEKLFF; cdr3_nt: TGTGCCAGCCGCTCGTCGGGTGGGGAAAAACTGTTTTTT